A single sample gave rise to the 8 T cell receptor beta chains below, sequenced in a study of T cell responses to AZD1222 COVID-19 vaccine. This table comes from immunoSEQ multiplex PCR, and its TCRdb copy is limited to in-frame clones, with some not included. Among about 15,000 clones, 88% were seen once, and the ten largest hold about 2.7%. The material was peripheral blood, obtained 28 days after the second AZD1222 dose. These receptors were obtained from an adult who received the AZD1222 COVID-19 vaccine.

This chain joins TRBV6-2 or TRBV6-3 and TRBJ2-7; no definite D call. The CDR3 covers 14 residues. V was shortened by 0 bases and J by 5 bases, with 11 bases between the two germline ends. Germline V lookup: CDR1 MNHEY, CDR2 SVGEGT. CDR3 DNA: TGTGCCAGCAGTTACTCGAGTCTAGATCACGAGCAGTACTTC. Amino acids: CASSYSSLDHEQYF.

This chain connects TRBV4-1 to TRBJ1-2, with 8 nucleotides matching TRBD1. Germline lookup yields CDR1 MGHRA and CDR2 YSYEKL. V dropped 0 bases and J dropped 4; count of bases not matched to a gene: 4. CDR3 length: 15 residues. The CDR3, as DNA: TGCGCCAGCAGCCAAGATCAGGGGGCGGCCTATGGCTACACCTTC. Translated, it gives CASSQDQGAAYGYTF.

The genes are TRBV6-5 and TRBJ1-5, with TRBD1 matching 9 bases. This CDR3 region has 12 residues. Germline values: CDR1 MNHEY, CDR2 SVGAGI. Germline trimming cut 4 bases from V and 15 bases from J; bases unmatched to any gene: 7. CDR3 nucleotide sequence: TGTGCCAGCAGTTCGGGACAGGGAAGGAGGCATTTT. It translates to CASSSGQGRRHF.

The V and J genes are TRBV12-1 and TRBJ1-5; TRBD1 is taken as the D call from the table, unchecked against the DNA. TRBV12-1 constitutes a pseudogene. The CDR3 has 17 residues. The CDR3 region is CASSLDRGAGNGQPQHF. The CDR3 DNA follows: TGTGCCAGCAGCCTAGACAGGGGAGCGGGCAACGGTCAGCCCCAGCATTTT.

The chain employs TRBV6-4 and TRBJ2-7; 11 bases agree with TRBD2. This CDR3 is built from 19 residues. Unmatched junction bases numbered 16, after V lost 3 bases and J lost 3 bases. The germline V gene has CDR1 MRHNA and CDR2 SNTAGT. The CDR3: CASSDSTLAGVSILYEQYF. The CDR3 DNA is TGTGCCAGCAGTGATTCAACACTAGCGGGAGTATCTATTCTCTACGAGCAGTACTTC.

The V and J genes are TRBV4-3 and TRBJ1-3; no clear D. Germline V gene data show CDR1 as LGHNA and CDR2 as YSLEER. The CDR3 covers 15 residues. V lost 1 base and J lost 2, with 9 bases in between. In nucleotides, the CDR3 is TGCGCCAGCAGCCAAGTGTACACCGCTGGAAACACCATATATTTT. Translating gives CASSQVYTAGNTIYF.

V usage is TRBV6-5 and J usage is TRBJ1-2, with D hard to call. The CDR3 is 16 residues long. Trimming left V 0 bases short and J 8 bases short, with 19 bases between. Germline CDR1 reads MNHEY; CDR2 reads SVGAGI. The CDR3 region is CASSYSWAAPGSGYTF. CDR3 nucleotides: TGTGCCAGCAGTTACTCGTGGGCCGCTCCAGGCTCGGGCTACACCTTC.

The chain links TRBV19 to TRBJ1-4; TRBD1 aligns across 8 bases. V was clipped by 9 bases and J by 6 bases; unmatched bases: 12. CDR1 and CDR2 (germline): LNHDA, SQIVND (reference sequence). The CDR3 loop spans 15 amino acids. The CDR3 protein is CASKSNRGADEKLFF. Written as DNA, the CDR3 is TGTGCCAGCAAATCTAACAGGGGGGCGGATGAAAAACTGTTTTTT.